Below, 10 T cell receptor beta chains from the same sample are listed, as sequenced in a study of T cell clonotyping in hematopoietic cell transplantation. The repertoire was sequenced with immunoSEQ multiplex PCR; TCRdb's copy has only in-frame clones and lacks some. The sample yields tens of thousands of clones, roughly three quarters seen once. This sample's time point: recipient sample about 28 days before transplant, after cytoreduction. The material was peripheral blood mononuclear cells, obtained before stem cell transplant. These receptors were collected from a man between 45 and 60 years old with myelodysplastic syndrome. Some clones in this sample may be carry-over from other donors' samples.

Only a few counts were recorded for this clone. J is TRBJ2-7 and V is TRBV14; the match to TRBD1 covers 9 bases. From germline, CDR1 is SGHDN and CDR2 FVKESK. The CDR3 runs to 15 residues. The trim removed 2 bases at V and 5 bases at J, leaving 7 bases unmatched. Here the CDR3 reads CASSQLGTGSDEQYF. The CDR3 coding sequence is TGTGCCAGCAGCCAACTCGGGACAGGGTCTGACGAGCAGTACTTC.

This clone was detected once. The junction and the germline gene differ at one end; a read error may be behind it. The gene calls are TRBV5-7 and TRBJ2-7; D may be TRBD2 (5 bases). TRBV5-7 is an ORF; its function is uncertain. This CDR3 comprises 10 residues. The CDR3 nucleotides are TGTGCCAGCAGGGCCGGTACTAGTACCTTC. Translation: CASRAGTSTF.

V and J are TRBV29-1 and TRBJ2-1; 8 nucleotides agree with TRBD1. Germline V gene lookup returns CDR1 SQVTM and CDR2 ANQGSEA. This CDR3 has 13 residues. With V trimmed by 5 bases and J by 5 bases, 5 bases remained unmatched. The CDR3 nucleotides are TGCAGCGTTCTGACAGGGGACGACAATGAGCAGTTCTTC. Translated, it gives CSVLTGDDNEQFF.

The rearrangement joins TRBV5-1 to TRBJ1-1; maybe TRBD1 (5 bases). This CDR3 has 13 amino acids. Trimming left V 0 bases short and J 3 bases short, with 6 bases between. Germline V gene sequence: CDR1 SGHRS, CDR2 YFSETQ. CDR3 protein: CASSLVGDTEAFF. The DNA of the CDR3 is TGCGCCAGCAGCTTGGTAGGGGACACTGAAGCTTTCTTT.

This chain uses TRBV19 with TRBJ1-5, with TRBD1 matching 8 bases. This CDR3 contains 15 residues. V was clipped by 3 bases and J by 6 bases; unmatched bases: 7. CDR1 LNHDA and CDR2 SQIVND come from the germline V gene (reference sequence). The CDR3: CASSISPGGTQPQHF. The CDR3 DNA reads TGTGCCAGTAGTATCTCTCCAGGGGGCACTCAGCCCCAGCATTTT. The complete variable domain, with remaining parts taken from reference TRBV19 and TRBJ1-5, reads DGGITQSPKYLFRKEGQNVTLSCEQNLNHDAMYWYRQDPGQGLRLIYYSQIVNDFQKGDIAEGYSVSREKKESFPLTVTSAQKNPTAFYLCASSISPGGTQPQHFGDGTRLSIL.

This chain uses TRBV7-2 with TRBJ2-6; 9 nucleotides align to TRBD1. This CDR3 contains 17 residues. The germline V gene encodes CDR1 SGHTA and CDR2 FQGNSA. V lost 4 bases, J lost 2 bases, and 6 bases stayed unmatched. The CDR3: CASSWKTGGAGANVLTF. The CDR3 coding sequence is TGTGCCAGCAGCTGGAAGACAGGGGGGGCTGGGGCCAACGTCCTGACTTTC.

V is TRBV5-6 and J is TRBJ1-2, with D maybe TRBD1 (6 bases). Trimming pared 3 bases from V and 6 bases from J, leaving 9 bases between. The V gene's germline CDR1 is SGHDT and CDR2 YYEEEE. The CDR3 is 12 amino acids. The CDR3 reads CASSSPGDGYTF. The DNA for the CDR3 is TGTGCCAGCAGCTCACCAGGGGATGGCTACACCTTC.

This clone was observed once. The chain is built from TRBV6-5 and TRBJ1-5; D gene ambiguous. Germline loops: CDR1 MNHEY, CDR2 SVGAGI. Trimming shortened V by 5 bases and J by 7 bases, and 15 bases separated the two germline ends. The CDR3 runs to 14 residues. The CDR3 nucleotides are TGTGCCAGCAGTCAAGGTGGGTTGCGGCAGCCCCAGCATTTT. This sequence encodes CASSQGGLRQPQHF.

This clone has only a few counts. This chain links TRBV7-8 with TRBJ2-5; D call uncertain. Germline CDR1 is SGHVS and CDR2 is FQNEAQ. The V end was cut by 5 bases, the J end by 4 bases, with 14 bases between. This CDR3 region has 14 residues. In DNA form, the CDR3 reads TGTGCCAGCAGCGACCCTGGGTTGCCAGAGACCCAGTACTTC. Encoded protein: CASSDPGLPETQYF.

The chain employs TRBV12-1 and TRBJ2-7. TRBV12-1 is a pseudogene segment. CDR3 length equals 12 residues. The CDR3 DNA reads as TGTGCCAGCAGCTTTCAAGGGATGGGGCAGTACTTC. It specifies CASSFQGMGQYF.